This is a list of T cell receptor beta chains from one sample in a study of blood T cell repertoires in COVID-19. Assay used: immunoSEQ multiplex PCR; TCRdb lists only in-frame clones, some missing. In the table there are approximately 150,000 clones, approximately 86% of which are singletons. The sequenced sample consisted of peripheral blood. These receptors were taken from a woman aged 55-69 years with active or convalescent COVID-19. The CDR3 runs from the conserved cysteine through the conserved F or W. The order of the fields is CDR3 protein, CDR3 DNA, J gene, V gene, D gene, clone size, CDR3 length. A D gene is named only where the DNA matches it firmly. Size tells how often a clone was seen (once, few, many) or the class of an expanded clone, and some rows leave it out.

CASSPGTAQEKLFF TGTGCCAGCTCACCAGGTACAGCTCAGGAAAAACTGTTTTTT TRBJ1-4 TRBV18 - once 14
CASTQDRFNYGYTF TGTGCCAGTACCCAGGACAGATTTAACTATGGCTACACCTTC TRBJ1-2 TRBV19 - few 14
CSVASGGATDTQYF TGCAGCGTTGCTAGCGGGGGGGCTACAGATACGCAGTATTTT TRBJ2-3 TRBV29-1 TRBD2 - 14
CASSQVTVIQPQHF TGCGCCAGCAGCCAAGTTACAGTGATTCAGCCCCAGCATTTT TRBJ1-5 TRBV4-1 - - 14
CASTHKGVNTEAFF TGTGCCAGCACCCATAAAGGGGTGAACACTGAAGCTTTCTTT TRBJ1-1 TRBV6-5 - - 14
CASSLADDIEQFF TGTGCCAGCAGCTTAGCTGACGACATCGAGCAGTTCTTC TRBJ2-1 TRBV7-6 - - 13
CASSPNRGYEQYF TGTGCCAGCAGCCCCAACCGGGGGTACGAGCAGTACTTC TRBJ2-7 TRBV9 - - 13
CAISESGTGPYDNTNTEAFF TGTGCCATCAGTGAGTCCGGAACAGGTCCCTACGACAATACGAACACTGAAGCTTTCTTT TRBJ1-1 TRBV10-3 - - 20
CASSETFWGQELFF TGTGCCAGCAGTGAAACTTTCTGGGGCCAGGAGCTGTTTTTT TRBJ2-2 TRBV6-1 - - 14
CASSPGQGAPGGELFF TGTGCCAGCAGCCCCGGACAGGGGGCGCCTGGCGGGGAGCTGTTTTTT TRBJ2-2 TRBV7-3 TRBD1 - 16
CAISAGAGYNSPLHF TGTGCCATCAGTGCTGGGGCCGGTTATAATTCACCCCTCCACTTT TRBJ1-6 TRBV10-3 - - 15
CASSLAGLAEQGEQFF TGCGCCAGCAGCTTGGCAGGGCTAGCGGAGCAGGGTGAGCAGTTCTTC TRBJ2-1 TRBV5-1 TRBD2 - 16
CASSLSHLPDTQYF TGTGCCAGCAGCTTATCGCACTTGCCAGATACGCAGTATTTT TRBJ2-3 TRBV5-4 - - 14
CASSPLGDRGEKLFF TGTGCCAGCTCACCACTCGGGGACAGGGGTGAAAAACTGTTTTTT TRBJ1-4 TRBV18 TRBD1 - 15
CAISESGGDKFYGYTF TGTGCCATCAGTGAGTCGGGGGGAGACAAGTTCTATGGCTACACCTTC TRBJ1-2 TRBV10-3 - - 16
CASSLGLAGGEQFF TGTGCCAGCAGCTTAGGACTAGCGGGGGGTGAGCAGTTCTTC TRBJ2-1 TRBV7-2 TRBD2 - 14
CASSQSPLGANYGYTF TGCGCCAGCAGCCAAAGCCCTTTAGGAGCAAACTATGGCTACACCTTC TRBJ1-2 TRBV4-1 - - 16
CASSPPWTGNNEQFF TGTGCCAGCAGCCCCCCTTGGACTGGAAACAATGAGCAGTTCTTC TRBJ2-1 TRBV5-4 - - 15
CAISGGLGVTDTQYF TGTGCCATCAGTGGGGGCCTAGGGGTCACAGATACGCAGTATTTT TRBJ2-3 TRBV10-3 - - 15
CASSPAGAEDSPLHF TGTGCCAGCTCACCAGCAGGGGCGGAGGATTCACCCCTCCACTTT TRBJ1-6 TRBV18 - - 15
CASSYSEEAQYF TGTGCCAGCAGTTACTCTGAAGAGGCCCAGTACTTC TRBJ2-5 TRBV6-6 - - 12
CASSLTGSTDTQYF TGTGCCAGCTCACTGACTGGTAGCACAGATACGCAGTATTTT TRBJ2-3 TRBV18 - - 14
CASSPRGWYEQFF TGTGCCAGCAGCCCCCGGGGTTGGTATGAGCAGTTCTTC TRBJ2-1 TRBV9 - - 13
CASSDRVGPLHF TGTGCCAGCAGTGACAGGGTGGGACCCCTCCACTTT TRBJ1-6 TRBV12-3/TRBV12-4 TRBD1 - 12
CASSQGAHTDTQYF TGTGCCAGCAGCCAGGGGGCTCACACAGATACGCAGTATTTT TRBJ2-3 TRBV14 - once 14
CASSRDGRTQRGTGELFF TGCGCCAGCAGCCGTGATGGGAGGACACAACGGGGCACCGGGGAGCTGTTTTTT TRBJ2-2 TRBV4-1 - - 18
CASSVAPLGQGEDTQYF TGTGCCAGCAGCGTAGCTCCCCTGGGGCAGGGTGAAGATACGCAGTATTTT TRBJ2-3 TRBV9 - - 17
CSVVHAGAGEAFF TGCAGCGTTGTACATGCAGGGGCGGGTGAAGCTTTCTTT TRBJ1-1 TRBV29-1 - few 13
CASSQDPLETQYF TGTGCCAGCAGCCAAGACCCCCTTGAGACCCAGTACTTC TRBJ2-5 TRBV3-1/TRBV3-2 - - 13
CASSLGGQSYEQYF TGTGCCAGCAGTCTAGGGGGACAGTCCTACGAGCAGTACTTC TRBJ2-7 TRBV6-5 TRBD1 once 14
CASSPWTGKEAFF TGCGCCAGCAGCCCTTGGACAGGGAAGGAAGCTTTCTTT TRBJ1-1 TRBV4-3 TRBD1 - 13
CASSLGPSGGNEQFF TGCGCCAGCAGCTTGGGGCCTAGCGGGGGGAATGAGCAGTTCTTC TRBJ2-1 TRBV5-1 TRBD2 - 15
CASTPFGYGYTF TGTGCCAGCACCCCGTTCGGCTATGGCTACACCTTC TRBJ1-2 TRBV21-1 - - 12
CASSQGFGGPSYEQYF TGCGCCAGCAGCCAGGGATTCGGGGGGCCCTCCTACGAGCAGTACTTC TRBJ2-7 TRBV4-3 - - 16
CASSPRPSYEQYF TGTGCCAGTAGTCCCAGGCCCTCCTACGAGCAGTACTTC TRBJ2-7 TRBV19 - - 13
CASSPGGNTIYF TGTGCCAGCAGCCCCGGGGGGAACACCATATATTTT TRBJ1-3 TRBV9 - - 12
CASSSLGGQYF TGTGCCAGCAGCTCACTCGGGGGGCAGTATTTT TRBJ2-3 TRBV7-2 - - 11
CASSRPNTEAFF TGTGCCAGCAGCAGGCCGAACACTGAAGCTTTCTTT TRBJ1-1 TRBV6-5 - once 12
CASSPGGLGTDTQYF TGTGCCAGCAGTCCGGGGGGGCTCGGCACAGATACGCAGTATTTT TRBJ2-3 TRBV11-3 TRBD2 - 15
CASTDRVADTQYF TGTGCCAGTACCGACAGGGTCGCAGATACGCAGTATTTT TRBJ2-3 TRBV19 TRBD1 - 13
CAISIGASGGGTDTQYF TGTGCCATCAGTATCGGTGCTAGCGGGGGGGGGACAGATACGCAGTATTTT TRBJ2-3 TRBV10-3 TRBD2 once 17
CASSPAGDSYEQYF TGTGCCAGCAGCCCCGCGGGTGACTCCTACGAGCAGTACTTC TRBJ2-7 TRBV9 - - 14
CASSYSWTGGLSGANVLTF TGTGCCAGCAGTTACTCCTGGACAGGGGGCCTCTCTGGGGCCAACGTCCTGACTTTC TRBJ2-6 TRBV6-2/TRBV6-3 TRBD1 - 19
CASSQDLGTGSGANVLTF TGCGCCAGCAGCCAAGATCTCGGGACAGGGTCTGGGGCCAACGTCCTGACTTTC TRBJ2-6 TRBV4-3 TRBD1 - 18
CASSFWTSDGTQYF TGTGCCAGCAGCTTCTGGACTAGCGACGGGACCCAGTACTTC TRBJ2-5 TRBV2 TRBD2 - 14
CASSPPGRDYGYTF TGTGCCAGCTCACCACCGGGCAGGGACTATGGCTACACCTTC TRBJ1-2 TRBV18 - - 14
CASSQDAGGANVLTF TGCGCCAGCAGCCAAGATGCGGGCGGGGCCAACGTCCTGACTTTC TRBJ2-6 TRBV4-3 - - 15
CASSYPSEQFF TGTGCCAGCAGTTACCCCAGTGAGCAGTTCTTC TRBJ2-1 TRBV6-2/TRBV6-3 - - 11
CASSQLAGGGGELFF TGTGCCAGCAGCCAACTAGCGGGGGGAGGCGGGGAGCTGTTTTTT TRBJ2-2 TRBV7-2 TRBD2 - 15
CASSSLGGRGSEGDGYTF TGTGCCAGCAGCTCATTAGGTGGTCGGGGTTCGGAGGGCGATGGCTACACCTTC TRBJ1-2 TRBV7-8 - - 18
CASSYDREGLGPNYGYTF TGTGCCAGCAGTTACGACCGGGAAGGCTTGGGCCCCAACTATGGCTACACCTTC TRBJ1-2 TRBV6-2/TRBV6-3 - - 18
CASSLAGVNTEAFF TGTGCCAGTAGTCTCGCAGGGGTGAACACTGAAGCTTTCTTT TRBJ1-1 TRBV19 - - 14
CASSLARTSGGPETQYF TGTGCTAGCAGCTTAGCGCGTACTAGCGGGGGGCCAGAGACCCAGTACTTC TRBJ2-5 TRBV7-7 TRBD2 - 17
CASSDGQAYNSPLHF TGTGCCAGCAGTGATGGGCAGGCCTATAATTCACCCCTCCACTTT TRBJ1-6 TRBV6-1 - - 15
CASSEVPPFSDTGELFF TGTGCCAGCAGTGAGGTACCGCCCTTCAGCGACACCGGGGAGCTGTTTTTT TRBJ2-2 TRBV6-1 - - 17